One T cell receptor (beta chain) is described in this entry. V was trimmed by 4 bases and J by 10 bases, leaving 15 bases between them. CDR3 length equals 13 residues. CDR1 and CDR2 from the germline V gene are SGHDT and YYEEEE. Terminally differentiated effector memory CD45RA+ cells were excluded by CCR7 positive selection of CD45RO-negative cells. This entry comes from a study of shared clonotypes between healthy human individuals. Using immunoSEQ multiplex PCR, the repertoire was profiled, and TCRdb retains in-frame clones only, with some absent. The sample records about 1,800,000 clones, about 95% being singletons.

V is TRBV5-6 and J is TRBJ2-1; D perhaps matches TRBD2 (5 bases). The sample was naive CD8+ T cells sorted from blood. The TCR originated in a man between 18 and 35 years old in good health. The chain's CDR3 is CASSIRDGGEQFF. Here the CDR3 DNA reads TGTGCCAGCAGCATACGAGACGGCGGGGAGCAGTTCTTC.